This T cell receptor (beta chain) was captured in a study of T-cell memory formation after mild COVID-19. Across the whole study: There were largely donor-specific TCR clusters. Whole-study results and caveats: Clones that contracted from day 15 to 85 were balanced CD4/CD8, while later expanders leaned CD4+. Among contracting clones, CD4+ were mainly CM/EM and CD8+ enriched in EMRA.

This clonotype was picked up many times. As yet, its antigen is unknown. The CDR3 contains 14 residues. V was trimmed by 1 base and J by 3 bases, leaving 9 bases between them. Germline-derived CDR1 and CDR2 are LGHNA and YNFKEQ. Constant-segment primers and 5'RACE yielded cDNA libraries for TCR alpha and TCR beta, each carrying sample barcodes and UMIs. One entry per CDR3 protein, called by TCRdb with MiXCR from the 5' RACE reads. The table records more than 300,000 distinct CDR3 sequences, more than 13% of them present only once. The chain couples TRBV4-2 to TRBJ2-5; no clear D. The sample taken for sequencing was PBMCs or a T cell subset sorted from them (not recorded which). The sequence came from a man aged 18 to 30 who had mild COVID-19 (a few samples of this study predate the infection). Cell type and time point are not known. The CDR3 is CASSQAVGEETQYF. CDR3 DNA: TGTGCCAGCAGCCAAGCCGTGGGCGAAGAGACCCAGTACTTC.